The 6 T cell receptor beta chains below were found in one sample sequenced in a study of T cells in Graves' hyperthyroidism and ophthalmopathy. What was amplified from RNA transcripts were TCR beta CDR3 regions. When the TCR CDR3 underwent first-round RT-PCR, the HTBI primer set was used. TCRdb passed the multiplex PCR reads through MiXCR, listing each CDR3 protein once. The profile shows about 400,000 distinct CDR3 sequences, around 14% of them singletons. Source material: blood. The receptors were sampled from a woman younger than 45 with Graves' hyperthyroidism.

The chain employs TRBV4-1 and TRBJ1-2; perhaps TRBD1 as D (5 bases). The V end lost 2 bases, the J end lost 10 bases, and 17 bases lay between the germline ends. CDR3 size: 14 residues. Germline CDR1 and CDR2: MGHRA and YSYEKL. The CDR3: CASSQLGTSLIYTF. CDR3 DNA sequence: TGCGCCAGCAGCCAACTGGGGACCTCTCTTATCTACACCTTC.

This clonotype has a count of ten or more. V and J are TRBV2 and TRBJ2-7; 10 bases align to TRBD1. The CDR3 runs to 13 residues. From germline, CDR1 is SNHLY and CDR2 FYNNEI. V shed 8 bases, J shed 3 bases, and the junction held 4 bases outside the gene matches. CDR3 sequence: CASEDRGGYEQYF. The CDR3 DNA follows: TGTGCCAGCGAGGACAGGGGGGGCTACGAGCAGTACTTC.

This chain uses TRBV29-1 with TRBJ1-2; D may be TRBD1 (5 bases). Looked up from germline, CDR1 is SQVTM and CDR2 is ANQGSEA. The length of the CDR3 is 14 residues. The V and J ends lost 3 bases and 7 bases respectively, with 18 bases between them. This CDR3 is CSVDQGRYITGYTF. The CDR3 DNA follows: TGCAGCGTTGATCAGGGTCGTTATATTACTGGCTACACCTTC.

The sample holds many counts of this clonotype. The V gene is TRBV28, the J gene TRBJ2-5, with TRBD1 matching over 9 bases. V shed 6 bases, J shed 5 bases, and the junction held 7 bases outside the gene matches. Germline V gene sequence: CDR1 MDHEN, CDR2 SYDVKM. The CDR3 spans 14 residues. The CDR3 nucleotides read TGTGCCAGCAGAGCACAGGGGGCGGGTGAGACCCAGTACTTC. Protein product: CASRAQGAGETQYF.

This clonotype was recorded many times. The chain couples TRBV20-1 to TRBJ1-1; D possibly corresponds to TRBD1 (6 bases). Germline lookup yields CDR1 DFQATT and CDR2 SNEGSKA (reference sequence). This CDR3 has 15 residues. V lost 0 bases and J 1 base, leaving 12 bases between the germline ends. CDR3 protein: CSARDLRRGNTEAFF. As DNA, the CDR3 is TGCAGTGCTAGAGATCTCCGCAGGGGGAACACTGAAGCTTTCTTT.

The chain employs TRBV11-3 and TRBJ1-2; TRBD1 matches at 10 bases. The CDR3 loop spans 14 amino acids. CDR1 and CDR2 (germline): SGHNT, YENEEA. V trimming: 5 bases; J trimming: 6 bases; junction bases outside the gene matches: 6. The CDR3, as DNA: TGTGCCAGCAGCCTGACCGGGACAGGGGATGGCTACACCTTC. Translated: CASSLTGTGDGYTF. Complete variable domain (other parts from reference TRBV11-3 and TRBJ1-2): EAGVVQSPRYKIIEKKQPVAFWCNPISGHNTLYWYLQNLGQGPELLIRYENEEAVDDSQLPKDRFSAERLKGVDSTLKIQPAELGDSAVYLCASSLTGTGDGYTFGSGTRLTVV.